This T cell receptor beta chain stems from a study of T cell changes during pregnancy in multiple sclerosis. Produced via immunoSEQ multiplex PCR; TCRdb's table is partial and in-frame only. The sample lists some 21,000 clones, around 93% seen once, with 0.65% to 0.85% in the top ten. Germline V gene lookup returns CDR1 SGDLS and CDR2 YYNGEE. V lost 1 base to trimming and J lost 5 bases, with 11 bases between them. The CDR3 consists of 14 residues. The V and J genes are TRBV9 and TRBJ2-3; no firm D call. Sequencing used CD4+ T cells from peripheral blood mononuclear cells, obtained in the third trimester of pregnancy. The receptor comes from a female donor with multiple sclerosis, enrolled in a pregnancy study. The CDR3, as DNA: TGTGCCAGCAGCGTACAAGTGGGCGAAGATACGCAGTATTTT. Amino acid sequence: CASSVQVGEDTQYF.